This T cell receptor (beta chain) was identified during a study of blood T cell repertoires in COVID-19. Repertoires were generated with immunoSEQ multiplex PCR, while TCRdb's copy carries only in-frame clones and drops some. Among a few hundred thousand clones listed, 84% were seen once. The CDR3 covers 14 residues. With 3 bases clipped from V and 5 bases from J, the junction kept 2 bases outside the gene matches. Per the germline V gene, CDR1 is MNHNS and CDR2 is SASEGT. This clonotype was obtained from a woman aged 40-49 years who had recovered from COVID-19. The V call is TRBV6-1, the J call TRBJ1-1, with 11 bases matching TRBD1. The sample taken for sequencing was peripheral blood. The CDR3 here is CASSDRDRGTEAFF. The CDR3 DNA follows: TGTGCCAGCAGTGACCGGGACAGGGGGACTGAAGCTTTCTTT.